A selection of T cell receptor beta chains follows, all from one sample in a study of T cell responses to AZD1222 COVID-19 vaccine. Method: immunoSEQ multiplex PCR; TCRdb's copy keeps in-frame clones and lacks some. This table has approximately 77,000 clones, around 90% appearing once. The sample consisted of peripheral blood, taken on day 0 of MenACWY control vaccination. The origin of the receptors is an adult in good health. CDR3s include the opening cysteine and the closing phenylalanine or tryptophan. D genes are given only for firm matches. The size entry is marked missing in some rows and otherwise reads once, few, many or a size class.

d_gene,v_gene,abundance,j_gene,CDR3aa,CDR3nt
.,TRBV2,once,TRBJ2-3,CASSSTDTQYF,TGTGCCAGCAGCAGCACAGATACGCAGTATTTT
.,TRBV10-3,.,TRBJ2-2,CATDRGTGELFF,TGTGCCACCGATCGGGGAACCGGGGAGCTGTTTTTT
TRBD2,TRBV5-1,.,TRBJ2-2,CASSLAPAGGPTGELFF,TGCGCCAGCAGCTTGGCCCCAGCGGGAGGGCCGACCGGGGAGCTGTTTTTT
TRBD2,TRBV7-2,.,TRBJ2-1,CASSLEREGYEQFF,TGTGCCAGCAGCTTGGAACGGGAGGGGTATGAGCAGTTCTTC
.,TRBV15,.,TRBJ2-3,CATSKLGQPTDTQYF,TGTGCCACCAGCAAATTGGGGCAGCCCACAGATACGCAGTATTTT
.,TRBV2,.,TRBJ1-6,CASSVGVGNSPLHF,TGTGCCAGCAGTGTTGGGGTCGGGAATTCACCCCTCCACTTT
TRBD1,TRBV18,once,TRBJ1-1,CASSRSPRTGGNTEAFF,TGTGCCAGCTCACGAAGCCCCCGGACAGGGGGGAACACTGAAGCTTTCTTT
.,TRBV6-6,.,TRBJ1-5,CASSYAVQVQPQHF,TGTGCCAGCAGTTACGCCGTTCAGGTTCAGCCCCAGCATTTT
TRBD1,TRBV7-2,once,TRBJ1-2,CASSFKGGQANYGYTF,TGTGCCAGCAGCTTCAAAGGGGGCCAAGCCAACTATGGCTACACCTTC
TRBD1,TRBV5-1,.,TRBJ2-5,CASSLTGGNQETQYF,TGCGCCAGCAGCTTAACAGGGGGTAACCAAGAGACCCAGTACTTC
.,TRBV7-2,few,TRBJ1-6,CASSLALSGQSTINSPLHF,TGTGCCAGCAGCTTAGCTTTAAGTGGACAATCCACAATTAATTCACCCCTCCACTTT
.,TRBV7-2,.,TRBJ1-6,CASSLEPTRNNSPLHF,TGTGCCAGCAGCTTAGAACCGACCCGGAATAATTCACCCCTCCACTTT
.,TRBV21-1,.,TRBJ2-2,CASSKALRGANTGELFF,TGTGCCAGCAGCAAAGCGCTGCGGGGGGCGAACACCGGGGAGCTGTTTTTT
TRBD2,TRBV9,.,TRBJ2-7,CASSHGLEAYEQYF,TGTGCCAGCAGCCATGGACTAGAAGCCTACGAGCAGTACTTC
TRBD1,TRBV7-9,.,TRBJ2-1,CASSPGQGEGSSYNEQFF,TGTGCCAGCAGCCCGGGACAGGGCGAGGGGAGCTCCTACAATGAGCAGTTCTTC
.,TRBV4-1,.,TRBJ2-1,CASSQEQGTLSNEQFF,TGCGCCAGCAGCCAAGAGCAAGGGACCCTCTCGAATGAGCAGTTCTTC
TRBD1,TRBV7-9,.,TRBJ1-4,CASSLGWTGATNEKLFF,TGTGCCAGCAGCTTAGGGTGGACAGGAGCAACTAATGAAAAACTGTTTTTT
TRBD2,TRBV7-6,.,TRBJ2-2,CASSLAVLAVGELFF,TGTGCCAGCAGCTTAGCGGTTCTAGCGGTCGGGGAGCTGTTTTTT
TRBD1,TRBV19,.,TRBJ1-2,CASNPGQGYGYTF,TGTGCCAGTAACCCGGGACAGGGTTATGGCTACACCTTC
TRBD2,TRBV18,.,TRBJ2-3,CASSPKAGGPPDTQYF,TGTGCCAGCTCACCGAAAGCGGGAGGGCCGCCAGATACGCAGTATTTT